The T cell receptor (beta chain) under discussion was sequenced for a study of regulatory T cells in long-lasting Graves disease. This clonotype was picked up many times. The CDR3 totals 16 residues. V lost 6 bases to trimming and J lost 8 bases, with 23 bases between them. Germline V CDR1 and CDR2: SGHVS, FQNEAQ. Time point specified: newly diagnosed GD, antithyroid drugs for less than 3 months. Making the TCR library involved RNA that had been extracted from PBMCs. Arm-PCR of CDR3 regions and iRepertoire HTBI primers were used to build TCR beta libraries. TCRdb processed the multiplex PCR reads anew with MiXCR; each CDR3 protein has one entry. The table includes more than 400,000 distinct CDR3 sequences, less than 20% detected once. The same sample was also studied in work on T cells in Graves' hyperthyroidism and ophthalmopathy.

This clonotype was obtained from a woman in her 30s with Graves disease. This chain uses TRBV7-8 with TRBJ1-5, with unresolved D. The sequenced sample was peripheral blood mononuclear cells (PBMCs), obtained at new diagnosis, from a patient treated with antithyroid drugs. CDR3 loop: CASSPTWGAMGKPQHF. The CDR3 DNA sequence: TGTGCCAGCAGTCCTACGTGGGGAGCGATGGGCAAGCCCCAGCATTTT.